This TCR beta chain stems from a study of cytomegalovirus exposure and HLA in healthy donors. Primers: 60 Vbeta forward and 13 Jbeta reverse. Only in-frame clones appear in the TCRdb table, and some are missing; sequencing was by immunoSEQ multiplex PCR. The repertoire includes some 130,000 clones, 55% to 65% of them detected once, and roughly 10% sits in the top ten. This clone was found a few times. CDR1 is SGHDT and CDR2 is YYEEEE in the germline V gene. The V and J ends lost 1 base and 0 bases respectively, with 19 bases between them. This CDR3 contains 19 residues. The receptor comes from a middle-aged man in good health and CMV-seropositive. Material for sequencing was PBMCs. The genes are TRBV5-6 and TRBJ2-2; tentatively, D is TRBD2 (7 bases). CDR3 sequence (DNA): TGTGCCAGCAGCTTGCTTGGGGGGGGGCCTCTTCCGAACACCGGGGAGCTGTTTTTT. As protein: CASSLLGGGPLPNTGELFF.